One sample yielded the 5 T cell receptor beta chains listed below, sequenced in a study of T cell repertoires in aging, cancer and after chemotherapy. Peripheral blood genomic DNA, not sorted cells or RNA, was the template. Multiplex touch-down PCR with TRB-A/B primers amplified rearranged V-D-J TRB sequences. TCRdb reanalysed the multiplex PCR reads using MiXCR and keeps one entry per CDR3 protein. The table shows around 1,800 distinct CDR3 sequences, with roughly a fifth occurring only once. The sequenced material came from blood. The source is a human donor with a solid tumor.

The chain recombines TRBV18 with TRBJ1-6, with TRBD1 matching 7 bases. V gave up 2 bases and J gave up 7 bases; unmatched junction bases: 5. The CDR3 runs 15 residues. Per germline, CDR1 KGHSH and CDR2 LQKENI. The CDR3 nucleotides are TGTGCCAGCTCACCAGAGACAGGGACGAATTCACCCCTCCACTTT. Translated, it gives CASSPETGTNSPLHF.

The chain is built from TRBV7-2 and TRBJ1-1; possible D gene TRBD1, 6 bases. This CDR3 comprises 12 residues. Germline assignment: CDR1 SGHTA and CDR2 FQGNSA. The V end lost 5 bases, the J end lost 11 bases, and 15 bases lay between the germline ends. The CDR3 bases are TGTGCCAGCAGCGTAGACAGGTTTCGCGCTTTCTTT. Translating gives CASSVDRFRAFF.

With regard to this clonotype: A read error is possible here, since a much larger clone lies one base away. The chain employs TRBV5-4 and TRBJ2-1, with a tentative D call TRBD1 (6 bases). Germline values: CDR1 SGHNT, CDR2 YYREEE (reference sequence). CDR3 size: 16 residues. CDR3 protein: CARSLLQGTTYNEQFF. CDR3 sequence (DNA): TGTGCCAGAAGCTTGCTACAGGGTACGACCTACAATGAGCAGTTCTTC.

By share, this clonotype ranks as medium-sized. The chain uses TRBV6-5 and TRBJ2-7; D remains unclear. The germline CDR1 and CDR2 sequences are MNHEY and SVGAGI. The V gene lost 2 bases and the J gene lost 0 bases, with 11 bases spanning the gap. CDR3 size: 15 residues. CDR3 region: CASSYPDPSSYEQYF. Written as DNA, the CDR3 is TGTGCCAGCAGTTACCCCGACCCTAGCTCCTACGAGCAGTACTTC.

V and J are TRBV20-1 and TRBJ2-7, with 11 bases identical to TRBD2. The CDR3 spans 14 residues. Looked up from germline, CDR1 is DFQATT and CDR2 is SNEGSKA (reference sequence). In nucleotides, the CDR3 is TGCAGAGCACAGGGGACTAGCGGAGATTACGAGCAGTACTTC. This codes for CRAQGTSGDYEQYF.